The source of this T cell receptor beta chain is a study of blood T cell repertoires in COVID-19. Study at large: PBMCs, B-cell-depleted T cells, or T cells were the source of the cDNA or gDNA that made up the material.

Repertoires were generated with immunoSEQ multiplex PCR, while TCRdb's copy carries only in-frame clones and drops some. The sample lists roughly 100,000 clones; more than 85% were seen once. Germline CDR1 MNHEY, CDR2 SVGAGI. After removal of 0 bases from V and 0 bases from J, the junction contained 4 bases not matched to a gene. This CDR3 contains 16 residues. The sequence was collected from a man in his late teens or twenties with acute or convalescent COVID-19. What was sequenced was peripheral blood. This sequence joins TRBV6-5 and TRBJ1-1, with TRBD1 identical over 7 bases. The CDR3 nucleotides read TGTGCCAGCAGTTACTCGGCAGGGGGATTGAACACTGAAGCTTTCTTT. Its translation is CASSYSAGGLNTEAFF.